The clone carrying this T cell receptor beta chain was seen repeatedly, ten times or more. Its antigen remains unknown. These data come from a study of CD8 T cells in ankylosing spondylitis. Regarding the study as a whole: CD8+ disease-linked clones were present at relatively low frequencies in blood. Characteristic, it appeared, of ankylosing spondylitis blood was a TCR beta motif of fewer than 10 highly homologous variants.

V dropped 5 bases and J dropped 7 bases, with 18 bases sitting between them. The CDR3 runs 16 residues. Per germline, CDR1 LGHNA and CDR2 YNFKEQ. With molecular barcodes, quantitative 5'-RACE was used to make the TCR beta libraries. TCRdb fed the 5' RACE reads into MiXCR, producing one record per CDR3 protein. Of more than 300,000 distinct CDR3 sequences listed, approximately 8.2% were seen once; the top ten hold approximately 14%. The sample was blood, either unsorted or a sorted T cell fraction (not recorded which). The chain recombines TRBV4-2 with TRBJ1-6; a weak D match, TRBD1 (6 bases). This TCR came from a male donor with ankylosing spondylitis. The CDR3 loop is CASSTSGTPSNSPLHF. For the CDR3, the DNA is TGTGCCAGCAGCACCTCGGGGACACCGTCCAATTCACCCCTCCACTTT.